The 3 T cell receptor beta chains reported below all come from one sample, sequenced in a study of T-cell reconstitution after alpha-beta-depleted transplantation in children. A TCRbeta library incorporating unique molecular identifiers was prepared. TCRdb re-analysed the PCR reads in MiXCR, keeping a single row per CDR3 protein. The data contain roughly 500,000 distinct CDR3 sequences, roughly 33% of them seen just once; the ten biggest clones take up around 2.5%. The material sequenced was PBMCs from the stem cell graft donor, taken from the stem cell graft. The receptor set was obtained from a human donor who donated a stem cell graft to a child with aplastic anemia.

J is TRBJ1-4 and V is TRBV3-1, with D perhaps matching TRBD1 (5 bases). The CDR3 consists of 16 residues. Germline CDR1 and CDR2: LGHDT and YNNKEL (reference sequence). V lost 9 bases and J 3 bases, leaving 20 bases between the germline ends. The DNA for the CDR3 is TGTGCCAGAGGCGCCGGCAGGGATGACTCTAATGAAAAACTGTTTTTT. It translates to CARGAGRDDSNEKLFF. Looking up the rest from reference TRBV3-1 and TRBJ1-4 gives the full variable domain: DTAVSQTPKYLVTQMGNDKSIKCEQNLGHDTMYWYKQDSKKFLKIMFSYNNKELIINETVPNRFSPKSPDKAHLNLHINSLELGDSAVYFCARGAGRDDSNEKLFFGSGTQLSVL.

In this sample, this clonotype turned up a few times. The chain has TRBV4-2 and TRBJ2-5; 10 bases are a match to TRBD2. The germline CDR1 and CDR2 sequences are LGHNA and YNFKEQ. The CDR3 length is 15 residues. After removal of 4 bases from V and 4 bases from J, the junction contained 6 bases not matched to a gene. CDR3 amino acids: CASSPLAGVGETQYF. For the CDR3, the DNA is TGTGCCAGCAGCCCGCTAGCGGGAGTGGGAGAGACCCAGTACTTC.

The chain joins TRBV9 to TRBJ1-3; D is undetermined. V was clipped by 0 bases and J by 1 base, with 8 bases between them. This CDR3 region has 15 residues. Looked up from germline, CDR1 is SGDLS and CDR2 is YYNGEE. The CDR3 region is CASSVGSVSGNTIYF. The CDR3 region has the DNA TGTGCCAGCAGCGTAGGCAGTGTGTCTGGAAACACCATATATTTT.